A selection of T cell receptor beta chains follows, all from one sample in a study of CDR3 diversity in severe acne. TCRdb re-called the PCR reads with MiXCR, one entry per CDR3 protein. Of 89,000 or so distinct CDR3 sequences in the sample, over 45% are singletons; the top ten hold 9.5% to 13%. Sequencing was performed on blood. These receptors were taken from a male donor in good health, serving as a control. Each CDR3 is given with its conserved first and last residue. D genes are given only for firm matches. Size tells how often a clone was seen (once, few, many) or the class of an expanded clone, and some rows leave it out.

TRBV7-9,TRBJ2-1,many,TRBD2,CASSEGLAVNEQFF,TGTGCCAGCAGCGAGGGACTAGCGGTCAATGAGCAGTTCTTC
TRBV10-2,TRBJ2-5,NA,NA,CASRDRDTQETQYF,TGCGCCAGCAGAGACCGGGACACGCAAGAGACCCAGTACTTC
TRBV24-1,TRBJ2-1,NA,NA,CACGTGHGNNEQFF,TGTGCCTGCGGGACGGGGCACGGAAACAATGAGCAGTTCTTC
TRBV11-2,TRBJ2-7,NA,NA,CASSPGQIYEQYF,TGCGCCAGCAGCCCTGGACAGATCTACGAGCAGTACTTC
TRBV7-8,TRBJ1-5,NA,TRBD1,CASSFFRQGIDQPQHF,TGTGCCAGCAGCTTCTTTCGACAGGGGATAGATCAGCCCCAGCATTTT
TRBV10-3,TRBJ1-2,NA,NA,CASSYSRTGTYTF,TGTGCCAGCAGTTACTCGAGAACCGGGACGTACACCTTC
TRBV13,TRBJ2-3,many,TRBD2,CASSLGPGLGLAGAPTSDTQYF,TGTGCCAGCAGCTTAGGCCCGGGGTTAGGACTAGCGGGGGCCCCCACCTCAGATACGCAGTATTTT
TRBV29-1,TRBJ2-5,few,TRBD2,CSVGGLAGGYETQYF,TGCAGCGTTGGGGGACTAGCGGGAGGGTACGAGACCCAGTACTTC
TRBV11-3,TRBJ2-2,many,TRBD1,CASSLEGGAVHGELFF,TGTGCCAGCAGCTTAGAAGGGGGCGCAGTCCACGGGGAGCTGTTTTTT
TRBV20-1,TRBJ1-5,medium-sized,NA,CSAPGFDQPQHF,TGCAGTGCCCCTGGCTTCGATCAGCCCCAGCATTTT
TRBV11-3,TRBJ2-5,NA,TRBD2,CASSFGFRGGAGKETQYF,TGTGCCAGCAGCTTCGGGTTTCGCGGGGGAGCGGGGAAGGAGACCCAGTACTTC